Below are 3 T cell receptor beta chains sequenced from a single sample in a study of OX40 agonist ivuxolimab in advanced cancers. Some clones are missing from TCRdb's copy, which holds only in-frame ones; the method was immunoSEQ multiplex PCR. The top ten clones hold under 3.5% of a sample with approximately 50,000 clones, around four fifths of them seen once. Sequences were derived from CD4+ or CD8+ T cells sorted from blood, sampled in a trial of the OX40 agonist ivuxolimab. These receptors were taken from an adult with an advanced solid tumor such as melanoma, head and neck, liver or kidney cancer.

This clone was observed a handful of times. The genes are TRBV5-1 and TRBJ1-3, with 9 positions matching TRBD1. The CDR3 totals 15 residues. Germline-derived CDR1 and CDR2 are SGHRS and YFSETQ. V lost 3 bases and J lost 3; bases outside the gene matches: 4. The CDR3 reads CASSWGTGYGNTIYF. The CDR3 nucleotides read TGCGCCAGCAGCTGGGGGACAGGGTATGGAAACACCATATATTTT. Combining the CDR3 with reference TRBV5-1 and TRBJ1-3 gives the whole variable domain KAGVTQTPRYLIKTRGQQVTLSCSPISGHRSVSWYQQTPGQGLQFLFEYFSETQRNKGNFPGRFSGRQFSNSRSEMNVSTLELGDSALYLCASSWGTGYGNTIYFGEGSWLTVV.

This clone was found a few times. V gene TRBV15 combines with J gene TRBJ2-7, with no clear D. CDR1 is LNHNV, CDR2 YYDKDF, per germline (reference sequence). The ends were cut back, 1 base at V and 1 base at J, with 8 bases in the middle. The CDR3 is 14 amino acids. CDR3 in amino acids: CATSRGQGSYEQYF. The CDR3 DNA reads TGTGCCACCAGCAGAGGTCAAGGTTCCTACGAGCAGTACTTC.

Only one count was recorded for this clone. This chain connects TRBV27 to TRBJ1-1; no clear D. CDR1 is MNHEY and CDR2 is SMNVEV in the germline V gene (reference sequence). This CDR3 has 15 residues. V was trimmed by 6 bases and J by 5 bases, leaving 19 bases between them. Written as DNA, the CDR3 is TGTGCCAGCAGGACCATCGAAAGAGAGGGAACTGAAGCTTTCTTT. As protein: CASRTIEREGTEAFF.